A selection of T cell receptor beta chains follows, all from one sample in a study of blood T cell repertoires in COVID-19. Only in-frame clones appear in the TCRdb table, and some are missing; sequencing was by immunoSEQ multiplex PCR. Of a few hundred thousand clones listed, about nine tenths are singletons. The sample consisted of peripheral blood. All receptors derive from a woman aged 50 to 60 with COVID-19, enrolled during active disease. Each CDR3 is given with its conserved first and last residue. The D gene is left open where the match is weak. Clone size, where shown, is once, few, many, or a class for clones that have expanded.

j_gene,v_gene,abundance,d_gene,CDR3nt,CDR3aa
TRBJ1-3,TRBV4-1,.,TRBD1,TGCGCCAGCAGCCCAAACCCGACAGGGTCATTTAGGGGGGGAAACACCATATATTTT,CASSPNPTGSFRGGNTIYF
TRBJ2-1,TRBV19,.,TRBD2,TGTGCCAGTAGTAGAGGACTAGCGGGAGACAATGAGCAGTTCTTC,CASSRGLAGDNEQFF
TRBJ2-1,TRBV18,.,.,TGTGCCAGCTCACCTCCGGGAACTCGATCCTACAATGAGCAGTTCTTC,CASSPPGTRSYNEQFF
TRBJ1-1,TRBV11-2,.,.,TGTGCCAGCTCCAAAGTAGGGGGCACTGAAGCTTTCTTT,CASSKVGGTEAFF
TRBJ2-3,TRBV19,.,.,TGTGCCAGTAGTCTCTCAAACCCTATGGATACGCAGTATTTT,CASSLSNPMDTQYF
TRBJ1-1,TRBV30,few,.,TGTGCCTGGTCTCGACTGGAAGCTTTCTTT,CAWSRLEAFF
TRBJ2-7,TRBV9,.,TRBD1,TGTGCCAGCAGCGTCTCCCGGGACAGGTCCTACGAGCAGTACTTC,CASSVSRDRSYEQYF
TRBJ2-7,TRBV11-1,.,TRBD1,TGTGCCAGCAGCTTAGCCGGGACAGGGTACTACGAGCAGTACTTC,CASSLAGTGYYEQYF
TRBJ2-1,TRBV6-6,once,TRBD1,TGTGCCAGCAGTTACAGGGACAGGGACTACAATGAGCAGTTCTTC,CASSYRDRDYNEQFF
TRBJ1-3,TRBV5-1,.,TRBD1,TGCGCCAGCAGCTGGGGACAGGACGGAAACACCATATATTTT,CASSWGQDGNTIYF
TRBJ2-1,TRBV5-8,once,.,TGTGCCAGCAGCTTGGGTCGGGGGAGGCGGAATGAGCAGTTCTTC,CASSLGRGRRNEQFF
TRBJ1-1,TRBV29-1,.,.,TGCAGCACGGGAGGTCAGGGGTTACTGAACACTGAAGCTTTCTTT,CSTGGQGLLNTEAFF
TRBJ2-7,TRBV20-1,.,TRBD1,TGCAGTGCTGGACAGGGCCTCGAGCAGTACTTC,CSAGQGLEQYF
TRBJ2-1,TRBV20-1,.,TRBD2,TGCAGTGCTAGTCCAGTGACCTCATCTAGCGGGAGTCGCAATGAGCAGTTCTTC,CSASPVTSSSGSRNEQFF
TRBJ2-2,TRBV5-8,.,.,TGTGCCAGCAGGCACCTTGTTGTAGGGGAGAACACCGGGGAGCTGTTTTTT,CASRHLVVGENTGELFF
TRBJ2-4,TRBV4-3,.,TRBD1,TGCGCCAGCAGCCAAGTGTTAGGGGGCAAGGGCAAAAACATTCAGTACTTC,CASSQVLGGKGKNIQYF
TRBJ2-1,TRBV27,few,.,TGTGCCAGCAGTTTACTCGGGACCTACAATGAGCAGTTCTTC,CASSLLGTYNEQFF
TRBJ2-1,TRBV19,.,.,TGTGCCAGAGGCCGCGGAATAGCCTGCAATGAGCAGTTCTTC,CARGRGIACNEQFF